Here is one TCR beta chain with its context. The antigen remains undetermined. The data stem from a study of OX40 agonist ivuxolimab in advanced cancers. Background on the study: Each patient was given ivuxolimab into a vein every 2 weeks, at 0.01 to 10 mg/kg.

Trimming stripped 1 base from V and 0 bases from J, with 7 bases between. The germline V gene encodes CDR1 SGHAT and CDR2 FQDESV (reference sequence). The length of the CDR3 is 14 residues. Repertoires were generated with immunoSEQ multiplex PCR, while TCRdb's copy carries only in-frame clones and drops some. Among about 93,000 clones listed, about 90% were seen once. Study results and limitations: There were, on average, more expanded clones in CD8+ T cells than in CD4+. In a subset of nonresponders, normalized T-cell clonal expansion was also low.

The specimen comprised CD4+ or CD8+ T cells sorted from blood, sampled in a trial of the OX40 agonist ivuxolimab. The chain is built from TRBV11-1 and TRBJ2-7; D remains unclear. The sequence derives from an adult with an advanced solid tumor such as melanoma, head and neck, liver or kidney cancer. The CDR3 sequence is CASSLEDTSYEQYF. In DNA form, the CDR3 reads TGTGCCAGCAGCTTAGAAGACACCTCCTACGAGCAGTACTTC.